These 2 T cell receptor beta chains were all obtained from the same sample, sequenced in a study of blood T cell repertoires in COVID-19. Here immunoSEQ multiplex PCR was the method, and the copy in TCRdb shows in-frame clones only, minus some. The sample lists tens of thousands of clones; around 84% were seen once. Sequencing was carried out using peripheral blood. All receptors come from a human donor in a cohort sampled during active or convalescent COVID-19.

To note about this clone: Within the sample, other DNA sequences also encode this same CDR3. This CDR3 reads CSVLTDTQYF. The CDR3 DNA reads TGCAGCGTTTTAACAGATACGCAGTATTTT. This rearrangement joins TRBV29-1 to TRBJ2-3, with D uncertain. The germline CDR1 and CDR2 sequences are SQVTM and ANQGSEA. Trimming took 5 bases from V and 3 from J, leaving 3 bases between them. The CDR3 contains 10 residues.

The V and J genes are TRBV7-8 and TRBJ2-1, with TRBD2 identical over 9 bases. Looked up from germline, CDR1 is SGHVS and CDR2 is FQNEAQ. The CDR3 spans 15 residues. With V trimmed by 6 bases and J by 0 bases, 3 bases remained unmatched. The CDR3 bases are TGTGCCAGCAGACCGACTAGCGGCTCCTACAATGAGCAGTTCTTC. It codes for CASRPTSGSYNEQFF.